The 27 T cell receptor beta chains reported below all come from one sample, sequenced in a study of radiotherapy plus CTLA-4 blockade in lung cancer. Profiled with immunoSEQ multiplex PCR; TCRdb holds only in-frame clones, not every one. The repertoire includes over 60,000 clones, around nine tenths of them detected once, and over 0.75% sits in the top ten. Sample: peripheral blood, taken from a patient treated with radiotherapy plus ipilimumab. The source of these receptors is a human donor with non-small cell lung cancer who had stable disease on radiotherapy plus ipilimumab.

The chain is built from TRBV5-1 and TRBJ2-7; 8 positions agree with TRBD1. In germline, CDR1 is SGHRS, CDR2 YFSETQ. This CDR3 is 14 amino acids long. Unmatched junction bases numbered 10, after V lost 7 bases and J lost 4 bases. The CDR3 nucleotides are TGCGCCAGCGCAGGGGGCGGGACAGCTTACGAGCAGTACTTC. Its translation is CASAGGGTAYEQYF. The full variable domain, completed using reference TRBV5-1 and TRBJ2-7, is KAGVTQTPRYLIKTRGQQVTLSCSPISGHRSVSWYQQTPGQGLQFLFEYFSETQRNKGNFPGRFSGRQFSNSRSEMNVSTLELGDSALYLCASAGGGTAYEQYFGPGTRLTVT.

V gene TRBV10-1 combines with J gene TRBJ2-1; 15 bases agree with TRBD2. The germline V gene encodes CDR1 WNHNN and CDR2 SYGVQD (reference sequence). The CDR3 runs to 13 residues. V lost 8 bases and J lost 15; bases outside the gene matches: 8. As DNA, the CDR3 is TGCGCCAGCGGGGGACTAGCGGGAGGACTACTGTTCTTC. Protein product: CASGGLAGGLLFF.

This rearrangement joins TRBV7-9 to TRBJ2-3; D is ambiguous. Trimming removed 5 bases at V and 4 bases at J, with 19 bases between. Germline lookup yields CDR1 SEHNR and CDR2 FQNEAQ (reference sequence). The CDR3 runs to 16 residues. The CDR3, as DNA: TGTGCCAGCAGCCCCGTGGGGATGGAGTTGGCAGATACGCAGTATTTT. This translates into CASSPVGMELADTQYF.

V is TRBV5-1 and J is TRBJ2-6; D not resolved. V was shortened by 2 bases and J by 1 base, with 7 bases between the two germline ends. CDR1 and CDR2 from the germline V gene are SGHRS and YFSETQ. The CDR3 totals 15 residues. CDR3 sequence (DNA): TGCGCCAGCAGCTTACAGCTGTCTGGGGCCAACGTCCTGACTTTC. Residues: CASSLQLSGANVLTF. Supplemented by reference TRBV5-1 and TRBJ2-6, the full variable domain reads KAGVTQTPRYLIKTRGQQVTLSCSPISGHRSVSWYQQTPGQGLQFLFEYFSETQRNKGNFPGRFSGRQFSNSRSEMNVSTLELGDSALYLCASSLQLSGANVLTFGAGSRLTVL.

The V gene is TRBV7-8, the J gene TRBJ2-1, with D perhaps matching TRBD1 or TRBD2 (5 bases each). This CDR3 contains 13 residues. CDR1 is SGHVS, CDR2 FQNEAQ, per germline. Trimming removed 3 bases at V and 12 bases at J, with 15 bases between. The CDR3 sequence: CASSLDTVGTQFF. CDR3 DNA sequence: TGTGCCAGCAGCTTGGACACGGTGGGGACGCAGTTCTTC.

The rearrangement links TRBV28 to TRBJ1-3, with 7 bases aligning to TRBD1. This CDR3 spans 15 amino acids. Trimming took 6 bases from V and 0 from J; bases not matched to a gene: 5. Germline CDR1 and CDR2: MDHEN and SYDVKM. The CDR3 region is CASRRGQSSGNTIYF. The CDR3 DNA is TGTGCCAGCAGAAGGGGACAGAGCTCTGGAAACACCATATATTTT. The whole variable domain, remainder taken from reference TRBV28 and TRBJ1-3, is DVKVTQSSRYLVKRTGEKVFLECVQDMDHENMFWYRQDPGLGLRLIYFSYDVKMKEKGDIPEGYSVSREKKERFSLILESASTNQTSMYLCASRRGQSSGNTIYFGEGSWLTVV.

V gene TRBV7-9 combines with J gene TRBJ1-3; D may be TRBD1 (5 bases). This CDR3 region has 15 residues. The germline V and J ends were trimmed by 5 bases and 0 bases, with 11 bases remaining between them. The germline CDR1 and CDR2 sequences are SEHNR and FQNEAQ (reference sequence). The CDR3, as DNA: TGTGCCAGCAGCCCCATGGGGGGCTCTGGAAACACCATATATTTT. It is translated as CASSPMGGSGNTIYF.

CDR3 region: CSGTSGSYNEQFF. Written as DNA, the CDR3 is TGCAGCGGAACTAGCGGCTCCTACAATGAGCAGTTCTTC. The chain couples TRBV29-1 to TRBJ2-1; TRBD2 agrees at 8 bases. The CDR3 is 13 residues long. The germline V gene encodes CDR1 SQVTM and CDR2 ANQGSEA. The ends lost 7 bases at V and 0 bases at J; junction bases unmatched: 2.

The V gene is TRBV11-2, the J gene TRBJ2-7; D perhaps matches TRBD2 (6 bases). CDR1 SGHAT and CDR2 FQNNGV come from the germline V gene. Trimming stripped 0 bases from V and 7 bases from J, with 13 bases between. The CDR3 consists of 14 residues. Here the CDR3 DNA reads TGTGCCAGCAGCTTAGATTCCGGGGGACGGGAGCAGTACTTC. It specifies CASSLDSGGREQYF.

The genes are TRBV18 and TRBJ1-1; unclear D gene. The CDR3 loop spans 13 amino acids. V shed 4 bases and J shed 0 bases, with 6 bases lying between them. Germline CDR1 reads KGHSH; CDR2 reads LQKENI. CDR3 sequence: CASSRGLNTEAFF. CDR3 coding DNA: TGTGCCAGCTCACGCGGCCTGAACACTGAAGCTTTCTTT.

The chain uses TRBV28 and TRBJ1-2; no firm D call. The CDR3 runs 14 residues. With 8 bases removed from V and 0 bases from J, the gap between germline ends came to 13 bases. Germline loops: CDR1 MDHEN, CDR2 SYDVKM. The CDR3 loop reads CASASLAANYGYTF. CDR3 coding DNA: TGTGCCAGCGCTTCCCTCGCAGCTAACTATGGCTACACCTTC.

The J gene is TRBJ2-5, the V gene TRBV5-4, with D perhaps matching TRBD1 (6 bases). The length of the CDR3 is 14 residues. Germline CDR1 reads SGHNT; CDR2 reads YYREEE (reference sequence). V was cut by 3 bases and J by 4 bases, with 13 bases left in between. The CDR3 loop is CASSSEDSRETQYF. DNA for the CDR3: TGTGCCAGCAGCTCCGAGGACAGCAGAGAGACCCAGTACTTC.

This sequence joins TRBV5-1 and TRBJ2-3; D unresolved. V lost 1 base, J lost 4 bases, and 10 bases lay in between. The CDR3 runs 14 residues. Germline values: CDR1 SGHRS, CDR2 YFSETQ. The CDR3 DNA is TGCGCCAGCAGCTTGAATCCACCCGCAGATACGCAGTATTTT. It codes for CASSLNPPADTQYF.

The rearrangement links TRBV28 to TRBJ2-1; maybe TRBD1 (5 bases). Trimming took 6 bases from V and 3 from J, leaving 9 bases between them. This CDR3 has 13 residues. Looked up from germline, CDR1 is MDHEN and CDR2 is SYDVKM. Written as DNA, the CDR3 is TGTGCCAGCAGCCCGGACAACTACAATGAGCAGTTCTTC. Amino acid sequence: CASSPDNYNEQFF.

This CDR3 reads CASSLGATDTQYF. CDR3 DNA: TGTGCCAGCAGCCTCGGGGCCACAGATACGCAGTATTTT. This rearrangement joins TRBV5-4 to TRBJ2-3; D tentatively reads TRBD1 or TRBD2 (5 bases each). Per germline, CDR1 SGHNT and CDR2 YYREEE (reference sequence). The length of the CDR3 is 13 residues. V dropped 4 bases and J dropped 2 bases, with 8 bases sitting between them.

The gene calls are TRBV29-1 and TRBJ1-1, with TRBD1 as a possible D gene (5 bases). The V gene lost 1 base and the J gene lost 1 base, with 13 bases spanning the gap. Germline V gene lookup returns CDR1 SQVTM and CDR2 ANQGSEA. This CDR3 is 15 amino acids long. For the CDR3, the DNA is TGCAGCGTTGAAGCAAACTGGCAGGGGAACACTGAAGCTTTCTTT. It yields the protein CSVEANWQGNTEAFF.

V is TRBV7-9 and J is TRBJ2-5; TRBD1 is a possible D gene (6 bases). The J call may be faulty, since TRBJ2-7 better matches the DNA end. Germline CDR1 SEHNR, CDR2 FQNEAQ (reference sequence). The length of the CDR3 is 13 residues. CDR3 sequence: CASSGTPSYEQYF. CDR3 in DNA: TGTGCCAGCTCCGGGACACCTTCCTACGAGCAGTACTTC.

A single count supports this clone. V usage is TRBV14 and J usage is TRBJ2-1; tentative D call: TRBD2 (7 bases). The V end lost 1 base, the J end lost 10 bases, and 20 bases lay between the germline ends. This CDR3 is 16 amino acids long. CDR1 is SGHDN and CDR2 is FVKESK in the germline V gene. CDR3 sequence: CASSQASGGGRKEQFF. CDR3 DNA sequence: TGTGCCAGCAGCCAAGCTTCGGGGGGCGGTCGTAAAGAGCAGTTCTTC.

The chain joins TRBV5-1 to TRBJ1-2; D uncertain. The ends were cut back, 0 bases at V and 3 bases at J, with 9 bases in the middle. CDR3 length equals 14 residues. CDR1 is SGHRS, CDR2 YFSETQ, per germline. CDR3 sequence (DNA): TGCGCCAGCAGCTTGGATTACAGAGACTATGGCTACACCTTC. It translates to CASSLDYRDYGYTF.

V is TRBV30 and J is TRBJ1-1; weak D call: TRBD1 (5 bases). This CDR3 contains 11 residues. Trimming shortened V by 2 bases and J by 11 bases, and 12 bases separated the two germline ends. The germline CDR1 and CDR2 sequences are GTSNPN and SVGIG (reference sequence). DNA for the CDR3: TGTGCCTGGAGTCCGGGGCGCGGGGCTTTCTTT. This gives the protein CAWSPGRGAFF.

A single count supports this clone. The rearrangement joins TRBV5-1 to TRBJ2-5; TRBD2 matches at 12 bases. CDR3 length: 17 amino acids. Germline CDR1 reads SGHRS; CDR2 reads YFSETQ. Unmatched junction bases numbered 8, after V lost 4 bases and J lost 1 base. The CDR3 region has the DNA TGCGCCAGCAGCGGCTCGACTAGCGGGGGATTCCAAGAGACCCAGTACTTC. The encoded protein is CASSGSTSGGFQETQYF.

This clone was observed a single time. The chain recombines TRBV5-1 with TRBJ2-2, with D possibly called TRBD1 or TRBD2 (5 bases each). Germline assignment: CDR1 SGHRS and CDR2 YFSETQ. V shed 5 bases and J shed 3 bases, with 11 bases lying between them. This CDR3 is 14 amino acids long. The CDR3 nucleotides read TGCGCCAGCAGAGGCTTGGGGGACACCGGGGAGCTGTTTTTT. Its protein product is CASRGLGDTGELFF.

This rearrangement joins TRBV20-1 to TRBJ1-5; D gene ambiguous. V was trimmed by 5 bases and J by 6 bases, leaving 8 bases between them. This CDR3 contains 11 residues. Per germline, CDR1 DFQATT and CDR2 SNEGSKA (reference sequence). CDR3 DNA sequence: TGCAGTGCTGGCCGGGCTCAGCCCCAGCATTTT. It encodes CSAGRAQPQHF.

The genes are TRBV18 and TRBJ1-6; D may be TRBD1 (6 bases). Looked up from germline, CDR1 is KGHSH and CDR2 is LQKENI. V shed 3 bases and J shed 6 bases, with 15 bases lying between them. This CDR3 is 16 amino acids long. The DNA for the CDR3 is TGTGCCAGCTCACCGGAAATGGGGGGCTCTAATTCACCCCTCCACTTT. This translates into CASSPEMGGSNSPLHF. Full variable domain (remainder filled in from reference TRBV18 and TRBJ1-6): NAGVMQNPRHLVRRRGQEARLRCSPMKGHSHVYWYRQLPEEGLKFMVYLQKENIIDESGMPKERFSAEFPKEGPSILRIQQVVRGDSAAYFCASSPEMGGSNSPLHFGNGTRLTVT.

The gene calls are TRBV28 and TRBJ2-5; the match to TRBD2 covers 7 bases. There are 15 residues in the CDR3. The germline V gene encodes CDR1 MDHEN and CDR2 SYDVKM. J lost 2 bases, V lost 6 bases, and 9 bases had no gene match. This chain's CDR3 is CASSLVAGVQETQYF. As DNA, the CDR3 is TGTGCCAGCAGCCTAGTAGCGGGCGTACAAGAGACCCAGTACTTC.

The chain couples TRBV7-9 to TRBJ2-7; D remains unclear. Germline CDR1 reads SEHNR; CDR2 reads FQNEAQ (reference sequence). The V gene lost 3 bases and the J gene lost 3 bases, with 12 bases spanning the gap. CDR3 length equals 14 residues. This CDR3 reads CASSFPGSDYEQYF. In nucleotides, the CDR3 is TGTGCCAGCAGCTTCCCCGGATCGGACTACGAGCAGTACTTC.

This clone was seen more than once but under ten times. The rearrangement uses TRBV5-1 and TRBJ1-2; 7 nucleotides align to TRBD1. Germline V gene sequence: CDR1 SGHRS, CDR2 YFSETQ. This CDR3 has 16 amino acids. The J segment lost 0 bases and the V segment lost 6 bases, leaving 11 bases of the junction unmatched. The CDR3 spells CASTPLGQVANYGYTF. The DNA of the CDR3 is TGCGCCAGCACCCCCCTAGGACAGGTCGCTAACTATGGCTACACCTTC.